These 20 T cell receptor beta chains share one sample of origin, sequenced in a study of CD8+CD57+ T cells in acquired aplastic anemia. CD8+CD57+ cell expansion had been shown by flow cytometry in patients chosen for sequencing. The template for TCR beta VDJ and CDR3 sequence profiling was genomic DNA. In TCRdb, the reads were re-called with MiXCR into one record per CDR3 protein. The sample records 200,000 to 300,000 distinct CDR3 sequences, roughly 80% being singletons. Sequenced: sorted CD4+, CD8+, or CD8+CD57+ T cells (not recorded which) from PBMCs. The receptors come from a human donor with aplastic anemia.

This clonotype was counted a single time. CDR3 loop: CASSLEGRMGYNEQFF. As DNA, the CDR3 is TGCGCCAGCAGCTTGGAAGGGAGGATGGGATACAATGAGCAGTTCTTC. The chain employs TRBV5-1 and TRBJ2-1, with D perhaps TRBD2 (6 bases). V was trimmed by 0 bases and J by 4 bases, leaving 14 bases between them. Germline assignment: CDR1 SGHRS and CDR2 YFSETQ. The CDR3 length is 16 residues.

A note on this clonotype: A junction end diverges from the germline sequence, so it may reflect a read error. The CDR3 protein is CASSVAGGPDTHYF. The CDR3 region has the DNA TGTGCCAGCAGCGTAGCGGGAGGGCCCGATACGCATTATTTT. J is TRBJ1-1 and V is TRBV7-8; D gene uncertain. The CDR3 sequence is 14 residues long. The V gene's germline CDR1 is SGHVS and CDR2 FQNEAQ. Supplemented by reference TRBV7-8 and TRBJ1-1, the full variable domain reads GAGVSQSPRYKVAKRGQDVALRCDPISGHVSLFWYQQALGQGPEFLTYFQNEAQLDKSGLPSDRFFAERPEGSVSTLKIQRTQQEDSAVYLCASSVAGGPDTHYFGQGTRLTVV.

Note on this clonotype: In this CDR3 the conserved last residue, phenylalanine or tryptophan, is missing, so a read error is likely. The DNA is left out, because the CDR3 cannot be placed on it with certainty; the CDR3 is given as TCRdb lists it. The V call is TRBV7-9, the J call TRBJ2-6. The CDR3 is 8 amino acids in total, end residues counted. Germline CDR1 SEHNR, CDR2 FQNEAQ (reference sequence). The CDR3 spells CASSLSTS.

This chain connects TRBV11-3 to TRBJ2-7, with D perhaps matching TRBD2 (5 bases). The V gene's germline CDR1 is SGHNT and CDR2 YENEEA. CDR3 size: 13 residues. DNA for the CDR3: TGTGCCAGCCTGGGAGATAACTCCGACGAGCAGTACGTC. Translation gives CASLGDNSDEQYV.

This chain uses TRBV7-8 with TRBJ1-1, with D uncertain. The CDR3 has 15 residues. Germline lookup yields CDR1 SGHVS and CDR2 FQNEAQ. The ends were cut back, 0 bases at V and 1 base at J, with 9 bases in the middle. CDR3 sequence reads: CASSLARTANTEAFF. In nucleotides, the CDR3 is TGTGCCAGCAGCTTAGCGCGAACAGCGAACACTGAAGCTTTCTTT.

This clonotype was observed a handful of times. This sequence joins TRBV4-2 and TRBJ2-6; no firm D call. Germline-derived CDR1 and CDR2 are LGHNA and YNFKEQ. The CDR3 extends over 15 amino acids. Deletions cut 10 bases from V and 0 bases from J, with 13 bases between. This chain's CDR3 is CATSDFHSGANVLTF. In nucleotides, the CDR3 is TGTGCCACCAGTGATTTCCACTCTGGGGCCAACGTCCTGACTTTC.

This rearrangement joins TRBV11-3 to TRBJ2-7; the D is unclear. The CDR3 has 12 residues. Between the trimmed V and J ends, which lost 0 bases and 7 bases, there was a span of 7 bases. Per the germline V gene, CDR1 is SGHNT and CDR2 is YENEEA. The CDR3 loop is CASSLDVWEQYV. For the CDR3, the DNA is TGTGCCAGCAGCTTAGATGTTTGGGAGCAGTACGTC.

The chain couples TRBV10-1 to TRBJ2-3; weak D call: TRBD1 (6 bases). Germline V gives CDR1 WNHNN, CDR2 SYGVQD (reference sequence). The CDR3 has 11 residues. As DNA, the CDR3 is TGCGCGGACAGTGAGACGGATACGCAGTATTTT. It translates to CADSETDTQYF.

This clonotype was detected only once. The V gene is TRBV5-8, the J gene TRBJ2-3, with TRBD1 matching 9 bases. J was trimmed by 2 bases and V by 3 bases; bases with no gene match: 25. Germline assignment: CDR1 SGHTS and CDR2 YDEGEE. The CDR3 spans 22 residues. The CDR3 region is CASSYSNSSARDGDRDTDTQYF. In DNA form, the CDR3 reads TGTGCCAGCAGCTACTCCAACAGCAGTGCTAGAGACGGGGACAGGGACACAGATACGCAGTATTTT.

With regard to this clonotype: The junction shows a germline mismatch at one end, possibly a read error. The chain links TRBV7-9 to TRBJ1-1; D not resolved. Germline values: CDR1 SEHNR, CDR2 FQNEAQ (reference sequence). This CDR3 comprises 15 residues. The CDR3: CASSLARGPDTEDFF. Written as DNA, the CDR3 is TGTGCCAGCAGCTTAGCTCGAGGACCCGATACGGAAGATTTCTTT.

This clonotype was counted between two and nine times. This chain connects TRBV5-1 to TRBJ2-7; TRBD1 matches at 7 bases. The CDR3 sequence is 18 residues long. The germline V gene encodes CDR1 SGHRS and CDR2 YFSETQ. CDR3 amino acids: CASSLHRTGTALSYEQYV. For the CDR3, the DNA is TGTGCCAGCAGCTTGCATCGAACCGGGACAGCCCTTTCCTACGAGCAGTACGTC.

As to this clonotype: The CDR3 ends on some other residue instead of the conserved phenylalanine or tryptophan, so this is likely a read error. V gene TRBV7-8 combines with J gene TRBJ2-3, with D perhaps matching TRBD1 (5 bases). The CDR3 is 12 amino acids. Germline V gene lookup returns CDR1 SGHVS and CDR2 FQNEAQ. The CDR3 bases are TGTACCAGCAGCGTAGGGGCAGATACGCAGTATCAG. Its protein is CTSSVGADTQYQ.

The chain links TRBV19 to TRBJ1-2, with TRBD1 identical over 8 bases. Germline V gene lookup returns CDR1 LNHDA and CDR2 SQIVND (reference sequence). This CDR3 contains 15 residues. The V gene end was trimmed by 1 base and the J gene end by 4 bases; junction bases not matched to a gene: 5. DNA of the CDR3: TGTGCCAGTAGTATAGTAGGGGGACAGGCCTATGGCTACACCTTC. Translation: CASSIVGGQAYGYTF.

Details on this clonotype: Since no conserved phenylalanine or tryptophan closes the CDR3, a read error is the likely cause. The limits of the CDR3 on the DNA are not certain, so only TCRdb's listed CDR3 is given. This chain links TRBV7-9 with TRBJ1-5; the table assigns TRBD1, which was not confirmed against the DNA. The CDR3 has 13 residues if both end residues are counted. Germline CDR1 SEHNR, CDR2 FQNEAQ (reference sequence). Here the CDR3 reads CASSHQRSEGSDY.

This clonotype showed up just a few times. The CDR3 does not close with the conserved phenylalanine or tryptophan, likely indicating a read error. The chain couples TRBV9 to TRBJ2-3; D ambiguous. V dropped 5 bases and J dropped 2 bases, with 9 bases sitting between them. CDR1 SGDLS and CDR2 YYNGEE come from the germline V gene. This CDR3 has 13 amino acids. Here the CDR3 DNA reads TGTGCCAGCAGGGACGGGTCCACAGATACGCAGTATGTT. Translating gives CASRDGSTDTQYV.

The chain carries TRBV5-6 and TRBJ2-3; tentatively, D is TRBD2 (5 bases). Germline V lookup: CDR1 SGHDT, CDR2 YYEEEE. V lost 3 bases and J lost 6, with 14 bases in between. CDR3 length: 14 amino acids. The CDR3 bases are TGTGCCAGCAGCTCTTTGGGGAGTCCCGATACGCAGTATTTT. Protein product: CASSSLGSPDTQYF.

The J gene is TRBJ1-2, the V gene TRBV7-8, with D possibly being TRBD1 (5 bases). V lost 3 bases and J lost 4, with 18 bases in between. The V gene's germline CDR1 is SGHVS and CDR2 FQNEAQ. The CDR3 runs to 16 residues. CDR3 nucleotide sequence: TGTGCCAGCAGCTTTCAGCCAGACGGGACCGCCTATGGCTACACCTTC. This gives the protein CASSFQPDGTAYGYTF.

In this sample, this clonotype turned up a few times. The V gene is TRBV25-1, the J gene TRBJ1-1, with no clear D. Germline V CDR1 and CDR2: MGHDK, SYGVNS. V lost 4 bases to trimming and J lost 6 bases, with 18 bases between them. This CDR3 spans 15 amino acids. CDR3 in amino acids: CASSGALTPVAEAFF. In DNA, the CDR3 is TGTGCCAGCAGTGGAGCCCTGACACCGGTTGCTGAAGCTTTCTTT.

The chain employs TRBV7-2 and TRBJ1-2, with 9 bases aligning to TRBD1. The CDR3 consists of 16 residues. The V and J ends lost 4 bases and 10 bases, in that order; junction bases with no gene match: 16. The germline gives CDR1 SGHTA, CDR2 FQGNSA. The chain's CDR3 is CASSWGQGSNYGYYTF. DNA of the CDR3: TGTGCCAGCAGCTGGGGACAGGGCTCAAACTATGGCTACTACACCTTC.

This chain links TRBV19 with TRBJ2-1, with D unclear. Germline-derived CDR1 and CDR2 are LNHDA and SQIVND (reference sequence). V lost 5 bases and J lost 2, with 13 bases in between. This CDR3 has 15 residues. CDR3 loop: CASSLTFEPYNEQFF. CDR3 sequence (DNA): TGTGCCAGTAGTCTTACCTTCGAGCCCTACAATGAGCAGTTCTTC.